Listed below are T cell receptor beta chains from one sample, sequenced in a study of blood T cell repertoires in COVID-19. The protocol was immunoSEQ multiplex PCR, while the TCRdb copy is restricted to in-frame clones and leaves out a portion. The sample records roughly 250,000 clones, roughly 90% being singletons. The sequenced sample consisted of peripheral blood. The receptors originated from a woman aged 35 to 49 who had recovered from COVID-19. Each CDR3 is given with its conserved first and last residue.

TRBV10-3,CAISELTGGQGKQYF
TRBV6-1,CASSEGAGNYNSPLHF
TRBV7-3,CASSLTGQGSTEAFF
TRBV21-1,CASSKDALRGYEKLFF
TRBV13,CASSVLAVSYEQYF
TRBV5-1,CASSLDQKDNNEQFF
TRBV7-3,CASSSLAGGVETQYF
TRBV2,CASRETGVPNQPQHF
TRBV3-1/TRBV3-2,CASSSRDSPSQETQYF
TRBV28,CASRVGGGEKLFF
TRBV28,CASSLGRAGSNQPQHF
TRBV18,CASSTREDTEAFF
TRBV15,CATSRKTGVHTEAFF
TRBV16,CASSQGIDRGGYGYTF
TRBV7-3,CASSLAGEIGNIQYF
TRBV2,CASRGDRNTEAFF
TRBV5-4,CASSSRRLGEGIGYTF
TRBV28,CASSLRSRGEQFF
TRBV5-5,CASSTGGHNEQFF
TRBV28,CATAPPGQGYGYTF
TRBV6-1,CASSEPTEYSYEQYF